Listed here are 5 T cell receptor beta chains from one sample, sequenced in a study of cytomegalovirus exposure and HLA in healthy donors. The PCR had 60 Vbeta and 13 Jbeta primers. Profiling relied on immunoSEQ multiplex PCR, and the TCRdb table lists in-frame clones only, not all of them. The sample holds roughly 120,000 clones, 76% seen once. Material: PBMCs. These receptors were collected from a man in his forties or fifties in good health and CMV-seropositive.

This sequence joins TRBV5-1 and TRBJ2-3, with a tentative D call TRBD1 (5 bases). The CDR3 consists of 12 residues. Germline V CDR1 and CDR2: SGHRS, YFSETQ. Trimming left V 4 bases short and J 5 bases short, with 8 bases between. The CDR3 DNA reads as TGCGCCAGCAGCCGACAGCAAGATACGCAGTATTTT. Residues: CASSRQQDTQYF.

This clone was counted once. This sequence joins TRBV29-1 and TRBJ1-1; D uncertain. V shed 8 bases and J shed 1 base, with 8 bases lying between them. This CDR3 has 11 amino acids. Germline V CDR1 and CDR2: SQVTM, ANQGSEA. The CDR3 sequence: CSWHRNTEAFF. In nucleotides, the CDR3 is TGCAGCTGGCACAGGAACACTGAAGCTTTCTTT.

This clone was counted a single time. This chain links TRBV7-9 with TRBJ2-1; D is perhaps TRBD2 (5 bases). Germline V gives CDR1 SEHNR, CDR2 FQNEAQ (reference sequence). V gave up 5 bases and J gave up 3 bases, with 5 bases separating them. The CDR3 covers 12 residues. CDR3: CASSRDYNEQFF. In nucleotides, the CDR3 is TGTGCCAGCAGCCGGGACTACAATGAGCAGTTCTTC.

V gene TRBV6-1 combines with J gene TRBJ1-5; 10 bases align to TRBD1. The germline V gene encodes CDR1 MNHNS and CDR2 SASEGT. Trimming cost V 4 bases and J 2 bases; bases outside gene matches: 2. This CDR3 comprises 15 residues. CDR3 DNA sequence: TGTGCCAGCAGTGGACAGGGGGCTGGCAATCAGCCCCAGCATTTT. This encodes CASSGQGAGNQPQHF.

The gene calls are TRBV28 and TRBJ2-3, with D tentatively TRBD1 (5 bases). CDR3 length: 14 amino acids. With 5 bases removed from V and 6 bases from J, the gap between germline ends came to 15 bases. Germline loops: CDR1 MDHEN, CDR2 SYDVKM. CDR3 in amino acids: CASSRGTPEDTQYF. The CDR3 nucleotides are TGTGCCAGCAGTAGGGGCACCCCTGAGGATACGCAGTATTTT.